The source of this TCR beta chain is a study of blood T cells in healthy people across ages. Study outcomes and limitations: Compared with aged donors, long-lived donors showed fewer expanded clones, suggesting selection.

With a J-beta primer mix and a sample-barcoded 5' primer, a second PCR ran roughly 6 to 11 cycles. A minimum of 3 million CDR3-containing paired-end reads was obtained for each sample. TCRdb recomputed calls from the 5' RACE reads with MiXCR, one row per CDR3 protein. The sample lists roughly 2 million distinct CDR3 sequences, roughly 50% occurring once. A word on this clonotype: Its antigen remains unknown.

Germline values: CDR1 MNHNS, CDR2 SASEGT. CDR3 size: 13 residues. The V gene lost 6 bases and the J gene lost 11 bases, with 19 bases spanning the gap. Source material: blood. This chain uses TRBV6-1 with TRBJ2-5; perhaps TRBD1 as D (6 bases). The TCR was taken from a woman aged 35 to 49 in good health. The DNA of the CDR3 is TGTGCCAGCAGGGACTCGGGATACCAGGGGCAGTACTTC. It encodes CASRDSGYQGQYF.